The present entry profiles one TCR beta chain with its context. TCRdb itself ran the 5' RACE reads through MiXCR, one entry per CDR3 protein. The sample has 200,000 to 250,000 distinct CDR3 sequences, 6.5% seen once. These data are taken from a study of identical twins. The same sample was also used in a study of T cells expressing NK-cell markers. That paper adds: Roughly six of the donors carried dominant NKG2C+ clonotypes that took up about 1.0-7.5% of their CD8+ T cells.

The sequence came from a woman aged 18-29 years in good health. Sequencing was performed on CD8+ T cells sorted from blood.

In DNA form, the CDR3 reads TGTGCCAGCAGCTTGGCAGGGGACCTTAACTATGGCTACACCTTC. It specifies CASSLAGDLNYGYTF. V is TRBV5-6 and J is TRBJ1-2; tentative D call: TRBD1 (6 bases). Trimming cost V 0 bases and J 1 base, with 10 bases left between them. The CDR3 is 15 amino acids. Germline V CDR1 and CDR2: SGHDT, YYEEEE.